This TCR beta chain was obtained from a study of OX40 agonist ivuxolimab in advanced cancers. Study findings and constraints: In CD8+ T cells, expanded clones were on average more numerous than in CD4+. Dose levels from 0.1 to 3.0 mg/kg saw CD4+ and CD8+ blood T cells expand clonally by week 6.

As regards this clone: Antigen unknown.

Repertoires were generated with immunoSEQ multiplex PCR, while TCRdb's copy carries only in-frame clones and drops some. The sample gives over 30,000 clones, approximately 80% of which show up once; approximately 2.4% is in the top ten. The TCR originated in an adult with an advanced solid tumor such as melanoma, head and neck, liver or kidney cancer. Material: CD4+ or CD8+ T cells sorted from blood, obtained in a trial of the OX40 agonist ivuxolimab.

CDR3 nucleotides: TGTGCCAGCAGCCCCGGGACAGCGATGAATGAGCAGTTCTTC. Encoded protein: CASSPGTAMNEQFF. The rearrangement links TRBV7-6 to TRBJ2-1; TRBD1 matches 7 bases. Trimming took 5 bases from V and 7 from J; bases not matched to a gene: 8. The CDR3 has 14 residues. Germline values: CDR1 SGHVS, CDR2 FNYEAQ.